This record concerns one T cell receptor beta chain sequence. The data stem from a study of T cells in Graves' hyperthyroidism and ophthalmopathy. Background on the study: Blood was drawn when the patient was first diagnosed and still untreated.

Amplification of TCR beta CDR3 regions was performed using RNA transcripts as template. HTBI primers drove first-round RT-PCR of the TCR CDR3. TCRdb called the multiplex PCR reads again in MiXCR, with one record for every CDR3 protein. This sample has around 600,000 distinct CDR3 sequences, with approximately 15% found just once. Germline V gene lookup returns CDR1 KGHDR and CDR2 SFDVKD. This CDR3 has 15 residues. Trimming cost V 2 bases and J 2 bases; bases outside gene matches: 1. V gene TRBV24-1 combines with J gene TRBJ1-2, with 10 bases aligning to TRBD1. The TCR comes from a woman in her forties or fifties with Graves' ophthalmopathy. Sequencing input: blood. The chain's CDR3 is CATSDWDRGNYGYTF. The CDR3 DNA reads TGTGCCACCAGTGATTGGGACAGGGGAAACTATGGCTACACCTTC.